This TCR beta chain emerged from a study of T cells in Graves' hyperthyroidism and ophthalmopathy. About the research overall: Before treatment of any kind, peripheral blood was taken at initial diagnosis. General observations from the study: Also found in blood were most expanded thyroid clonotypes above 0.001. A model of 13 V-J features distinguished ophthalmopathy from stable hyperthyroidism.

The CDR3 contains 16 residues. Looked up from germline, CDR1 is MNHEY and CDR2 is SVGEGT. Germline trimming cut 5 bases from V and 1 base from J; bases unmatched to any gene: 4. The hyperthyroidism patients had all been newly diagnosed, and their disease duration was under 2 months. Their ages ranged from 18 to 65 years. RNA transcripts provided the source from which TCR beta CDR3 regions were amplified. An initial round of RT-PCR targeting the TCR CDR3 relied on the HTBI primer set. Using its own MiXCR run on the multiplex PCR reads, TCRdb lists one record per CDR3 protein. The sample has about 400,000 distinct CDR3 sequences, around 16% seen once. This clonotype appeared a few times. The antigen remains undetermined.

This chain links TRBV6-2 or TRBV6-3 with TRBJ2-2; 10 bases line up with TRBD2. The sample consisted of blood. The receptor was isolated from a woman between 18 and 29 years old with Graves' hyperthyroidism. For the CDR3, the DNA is TGTGCCAGCAGTAAACTAGCGGGGATGAACACCGGGGAGCTGTTTTTT. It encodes CASSKLAGMNTGELFF.